A selection of T cell receptor beta chains follows, all from one sample in a study of blood T cell repertoires in COVID-19. Data came from immunoSEQ multiplex PCR; TCRdb stores just in-frame clones and leaves some out. The sample consists of about 210,000 clones, approximately 81% of them appearing once. Sequences were obtained from PBMCs or T cells enriched from blood (not recorded which). The source of these receptors is a woman between 45 and 65 years old with acute COVID-19. Both conserved end residues are part of each CDR3. A D gene is named only where the DNA matches it firmly. Size is stated for part of the rows, as once, few or many counts, or as a class when the clone is expanded.

CDR3,DNA,J,V,size,D
CASSRQGFNSPLHF,TGTGCCAGCAGTCGGCAGGGCTTTAATTCACCCCTCCACTTT,TRBJ1-6,TRBV2,-,-
CASSWDRGSIAEQYF,TGCGCCAGCAGCTGGGACAGGGGAAGCATAGCCGAGCAGTACTTC,TRBJ2-7,TRBV5-1,-,TRBD1
CASGYRVPGELFF,TGTGCTAGTGGTTACAGGGTACCCGGGGAGCTGTTTTTT,TRBJ2-2,TRBV12-5,-,-
CAKGQRIYNSPLHF,TGCGCCAAGGGACAGCGAATCTATAATTCACCCCTCCACTTT,TRBJ1-6,TRBV10-1,-,TRBD1
CASSSTGFSAFF,TGTGCCAGCAGCTCCACAGGGTTTTCGGCTTTCTTT,TRBJ1-1,TRBV5-8,few,-
CASSPSTGMNTEAFF,TGTGCCAGCAGCCCCTCGACAGGCATGAACACTGAAGCTTTCTTT,TRBJ1-1,TRBV9,few,-
CATSDLSLAGVGSYNEQFF,TGTGCCACCAGTGATTTGAGTCTAGCGGGAGTTGGGTCCTACAATGAGCAGTTCTTC,TRBJ2-1,TRBV24-1,-,TRBD2
CASSFPGGETQYF,TGTGCCAGCAGTTTTCCGGGGGGGGAGACCCAGTACTTC,TRBJ2-5,TRBV28,once,TRBD2
CAISEPMGTSNTGELFF,TGTGCCATCAGTGAGCCTATGGGGACTTCGAACACCGGGGAGCTGTTTTTT,TRBJ2-2,TRBV10-3,many,-
CASSLARGASNQPQHF,TGTGCCAGCAGCTTAGCTAGAGGCGCTAGCAATCAGCCCCAGCATTTT,TRBJ1-5,TRBV7-8,-,-
CASSQEDRTRTRAFF,TGTGCCAGCAGCCAGGAAGACAGAACGAGAACTCGGGCTTTCTTT,TRBJ1-1,TRBV3-1/TRBV3-2,-,-
CASSFSSQYEQYF,TGTGCCAGCAGTTTTTCCTCCCAGTACGAGCAGTACTTC,TRBJ2-7,TRBV12-3/TRBV12-4,-,-
CASSQGDRAYEQYF,TGTGCCAGCAGCCAAGGGGACAGAGCCTACGAGCAGTACTTC,TRBJ2-7,TRBV3-1/TRBV3-2,-,TRBD1
CASSRQGSGNQPQHF,TGTGCCAGCAGCCGACAGGGTTCGGGCAATCAGCCCCAGCATTTT,TRBJ1-5,TRBV6-2/TRBV6-3,-,TRBD1
CASHSSGSTGELFF,TGTGCCAGCCATAGTAGCGGTTCAACCGGGGAGCTGTTTTTT,TRBJ2-2,TRBV5-5,-,-
CASYNLYNEQFF,TGTGCCAGCTATAACTTGTACAATGAGCAGTTCTTC,TRBJ2-1,TRBV28,-,-
CASSRDFDNSPLHF,TGCGCCAGCAGCCGGGACTTCGATAATTCACCCCTCCACTTT,TRBJ1-6,TRBV4-1,-,-
CASSVAGTAHYGYTF,TGTGCCAGCAGCGTAGCGGGGACAGCGCACTATGGCTACACCTTC,TRBJ1-2,TRBV9,-,TRBD1
CASRTSGSGETQYF,TGTGCCAGCAGGACTAGCGGGAGTGGGGAGACCCAGTACTTC,TRBJ2-5,TRBV28,once,TRBD2
CASSLETGGVNQPQHF,TGTGCCAGCAGTTTAGAGACAGGGGGGGTAAATCAGCCCCAGCATTTT,TRBJ1-5,TRBV28,-,TRBD1
CASSVRRQGPNTEAFF,TGTGCCAGCAGCGTCCGAAGACAGGGGCCTAACACTGAAGCTTTCTTT,TRBJ1-1,TRBV7-8,-,TRBD1
CASSRTSGDNEQFF,TGTGCCAGCAGCCGGACTAGCGGGGACAATGAGCAGTTCTTC,TRBJ2-1,TRBV11-3,-,TRBD2
CASSSQIGTGDQETQYF,TGTGCCAGCAGCTCCCAAATAGGGACGGGAGACCAAGAGACCCAGTACTTC,TRBJ2-5,TRBV5-5,-,-
CATSGPGQGSQPQHF,TGTGCCACCAGTGGACCGGGACAGGGTTCTCAGCCCCAGCATTTT,TRBJ1-5,TRBV24-1,-,TRBD1
CASSLGGSGDTQYF,TGTGCCAGCAGCTTAGGCGGGAGTGGGGATACGCAGTATTTT,TRBJ2-3,TRBV7-2,-,TRBD2
CASSLSPHSNQPQHF,TGTGCCAGCTCACTTAGTCCGCACAGCAATCAGCCCCAGCATTTT,TRBJ1-5,TRBV18,-,-
CASSYPVQETQYF,TGTGCCAGCAGTTACCCGGTCCAAGAGACCCAGTACTTC,TRBJ2-5,TRBV6-2/TRBV6-3,-,-
CASSLGGVNTEAFF,TGCGCCAGCAGCTTGGGGGGAGTGAACACTGAAGCTTTCTTT,TRBJ1-1,TRBV5-1,-,-
CASSSWGEGAADTQYF,TGTGCCAGCAGCTCCTGGGGGGAAGGGGCCGCAGATACGCAGTATTTT,TRBJ2-3,TRBV11-2,-,-
CASSRGGYEQYF,TGTGCCAGCAGTCGGGGAGGCTACGAGCAGTACTTC,TRBJ2-7,TRBV25-1,once,-
CASSFADTQYF,TGTGCCAGCAGCTTCGCAGATACGCAGTATTTT,TRBJ2-3,TRBV9,-,-
CASSPKEGQETQYF,TGTGCCAGCTCCCCAAAGGAGGGACAAGAGACCCAGTACTTC,TRBJ2-5,TRBV18,-,-
CASSPRDTDTEAFF,TGTGCCAGCTCACCTAGGGACACCGACACTGAAGCTTTCTTT,TRBJ1-1,TRBV18,-,-
CASSLGDFSYGYTF,TGTGCCAGCAGCTTAGGGGACTTTAGCTATGGCTACACCTTC,TRBJ1-2,TRBV7-2,-,-
CASSLFGVPNTEAFF,TGTGCCAGCAGCTTATTCGGGGTACCGAACACTGAAGCTTTCTTT,TRBJ1-1,TRBV7-9,-,-
CASSLFGGGAGTGELFF,TGTGCCAGCAGTTTATTCGGAGGAGGGGCGGGCACCGGGGAGCTGTTTTTT,TRBJ2-2,TRBV28,few,-
CASSLAGGRLAFF,TGTGCCAGCAGCCTTGCGGGGGGGCGCCTTGCTTTCTTT,TRBJ1-1,TRBV12-3/TRBV12-4,-,-
CASSLTGAGNTIYF,TGTGCCAGCAGCTTGACAGGAGCTGGAAACACCATATATTTT,TRBJ1-3,TRBV7-9,-,-
CASSYPGQGSPAAAGLGRETQYF,TGTGCCAGCAGTTACCCGGGACAGGGCTCCCCAGCGGCGGCGGGGTTGGGCCGGGAGACCCAGTACTTC,TRBJ2-5,TRBV21-1,once,-
CASSPGGLEAFF,TGTGCCAGCAGCCCTGGAGGACTTGAAGCTTTCTTT,TRBJ1-1,TRBV9,-,-
CSSRDLYEQYF,TGCAGTTCCCGGGACTTATACGAGCAGTACTTC,TRBJ2-7,TRBV20-1,few,-
CASSQEGRTDTQYF,TGCGCCAGCAGCCAAGAGGGGCGTACAGATACGCAGTATTTT,TRBJ2-3,TRBV4-1,-,-
CASSLGADTQYF,TGCGCCAGCAGCTTGGGAGCGGATACGCAGTATTTT,TRBJ2-3,TRBV5-1,-,-
CASSSNRGGQRNSPLHF,TGTGCCAGCAGCTCAAACCGAGGGGGACAGCGCAATTCACCCCTCCACTTT,TRBJ1-6,TRBV7-9,-,TRBD1
CASKKPDSPSNQPQHF,TGTGCCAGCAAAAAGCCCGACAGTCCTAGCAATCAGCCCCAGCATTTT,TRBJ1-5,TRBV28,few,-
CASSLQAGGNQPQHF,TGTGCCAGCAGCTTACAGGCCGGGGGCAATCAGCCCCAGCATTTT,TRBJ1-5,TRBV11-2,-,-
CSATPNTEAFF,TGCAGCGCGACTCCCAACACTGAAGCTTTCTTT,TRBJ1-1,TRBV29-1,once,-
CASSLQGSNEKLFF,TGTGCCAGCAGCTTACAGGGTTCTAATGAAAAACTGTTTTTT,TRBJ1-4,TRBV5-6,-,-
CASSWQGYTEAFF,TGTGCCAGCAGCTGGCAGGGTTACACTGAAGCTTTCTTT,TRBJ1-1,TRBV7-9,-,-
CASSLLAGAWNEQFF,TGTGCCAGCTCACTACTAGCGGGGGCTTGGAATGAGCAGTTCTTC,TRBJ2-1,TRBV18,-,TRBD2
CASSRGLGETQYF,TGTGCCAGCTCACGGGGACTGGGCGAGACCCAGTACTTC,TRBJ2-5,TRBV18,-,-
CASSLMFATGQNYGYTF,TGTGCCAGCAGTTTAATGTTCGCGACAGGGCAGAACTATGGCTACACCTTC,TRBJ1-2,TRBV28,-,TRBD1
CASSRGTDQETQYF,TGTGCCAGCAGCAGAGGGACAGACCAAGAGACCCAGTACTTC,TRBJ2-5,TRBV7-9,once,TRBD1
CASSPGELQETQYF,TGTGCCAGCTCACCCGGGGAACTCCAAGAGACCCAGTACTTC,TRBJ2-5,TRBV18,-,-
CASSLELAGGPGYDYEQYF,TGTGCCAGCAGCTTAGAACTAGCGGGGGGGCCGGGATATGACTACGAGCAGTACTTC,TRBJ2-7,TRBV7-2,-,TRBD2
CASSPRPTSTDTQYF,TGTGCCAGCTCACCCAGACCGACTAGCACAGATACGCAGTATTTT,TRBJ2-3,TRBV18,-,-
CASSAPGLVDPGKNIQYF,TGTGCCAGCTCAGCTCCGGGACTAGTGGATCCGGGCAAAAACATTCAGTACTTC,TRBJ2-4,TRBV18,once,TRBD2